This T cell receptor (beta chain) derives from a study of Tregs in tolerant kidney transplant recipients. Overall study results and limits: Expanding Tregs on activated donor B cells appeared to best identify donor-specific TCRbeta clones. In tolerant patients, donor-specific Tregs outgrew total Tregs, suggesting antigen-driven expansion. Biological reproducibility was not directly addressed, but technical replication error appeared minimal.

Using immunoSEQ multiplex PCR, the repertoire was profiled, and TCRdb retains in-frame clones only, with some absent. The table shows some 66,000 clones, with 80% to 95% occurring only once. To note about this clone: As yet, its antigen is unknown.

Germline V CDR1 and CDR2: SGDLS, YYNGEE. The CDR3 has 16 amino acids. V trimming: 3 bases; J trimming: 6 bases; junction bases outside the gene matches: 6. The receptor was derived from a human donor who received a combined kidney and bone marrow transplant. The starting material was CD8+ T cells from blood, obtained before the transplant. The chain joins TRBV9 to TRBJ2-2; 12 bases fit TRBD2. The CDR3 DNA reads TGTGCCAGCAGCGAACGACTAGCGGGAGTAGCCGGGGAGCTGTTTTTT. It codes for CASSERLAGVAGELFF.